These T cell receptor beta chains were read from a single sample in a study of blood T cell repertoires in COVID-19. The table came from immunoSEQ multiplex PCR; TCRdb's copy has only in-frame clones and leaves some out. The sample contains about 230,000 clones, 81% of which appear only once. Sequenced input: peripheral blood. These receptors were taken from a woman aged 80 or older with acute or convalescent COVID-19. Each CDR3 is given without its conserved first and last residue.

j_call v_call cdr3_aa
TRBJ1-4 TRBV7-2 ASRRPEEGEKLF
TRBJ2-2 TRBV10-2 ASSDLSGRNTGELF
TRBJ2-3 TRBV7-9 ASTRDRVWPDTQY
TRBJ2-5 TRBV4-1 ASSQASGKETQY
TRBJ2-2 TRBV6-5 ASSYMWAGGPGELF
TRBJ2-7 TRBV10-3 AIGGHINEQY
TRBJ1-3 TRBV18 ASSPQGNSGNTIY
TRBJ2-7 TRBV6-5 ASSYGQGELEQY
TRBJ1-1 TRBV6-5 ASLDPGRGSHSAF
TRBJ2-1 TRBV7-9 ASSPPGGTYNEQF
TRBJ2-5 TRBV7-2 ASSLASVETQY
TRBJ2-1 TRBV5-3 ARSLATGQF
TRBJ1-2 TRBV12-3/TRBV12-4 ASSTILSYGYT
TRBJ1-1 TRBV5-1 ASSFTGGWDTEAF
TRBJ1-5 TRBV28 ATAKGANQPQH
TRBJ1-1 TRBV5-1 ASSLLGASNTEAF
TRBJ1-2 TRBV7-8 ASSLAMQGRPEHGYT
TRBJ2-1 TRBV29-1 SVEAPGTGDHNEQF
TRBJ1-6 TRBV27 ASSFTPGGNSPLH
TRBJ1-2 TRBV6-2/TRBV6-3 ASSYSGGSGYGYT
TRBJ1-1 TRBV12-3/TRBV12-4 ASSSTGTEAF
TRBJ1-1 TRBV6-5 ASSYRNTEAF
TRBJ2-3 TRBV4-1 ASSQEQLTDTQY
TRBJ2-7 TRBV5-3 AEGGTGGLYEQY
TRBJ2-5 TRBV5-1 ASSLGREAETQY
TRBJ1-6 TRBV30 AWSTDVGKAEWNSPLH
TRBJ1-3 TRBV2 ASIGRDYTSGNTIY
TRBJ2-2 TRBV14 ASSPRGAGTISTGELF
TRBJ1-1 TRBV15 ATSRNLGGHTEAF
TRBJ2-2 TRBV7-6 ASSRGQVNTGELF
TRBJ1-1 TRBV6-1 ASSDRGQGF
TRBJ1-6 TRBV3-1/TRBV3-2 ASSSQGRSPLH
TRBJ1-6 TRBV27 ASSSRGQGGNSPLH